The 22 T cell receptor beta chains below were found in one sample sequenced in a study of monozygotic twins with inflammatory bowel disease (dated by TCRdb to the late 2010s). Library creation used 5' RACE. Sequencing relied on an Illumina HiSeq 2500. Each entry corresponds to one CDR3 protein sequence from reads that TCRdb reprocessed, and DNA is not given. In this sample's table one finds some 170,000 distinct CDR3 sequences. The ten largest clones capture roughly 7.4% of the sample. Sequencing used blood. These receptors were collected from a human donor with ulcerative colitis or Crohn's disease, or a healthy co-twin of an affected twin (not recorded which).

The chain couples TRBV21-1 to TRBJ2-7; TCRdb names TRBD1, which stays unverified in the absence of DNA. TRBV21-1 is given as a pseudogene. This CDR3 is 16 amino acids long. CDR3 residues: CASSGTDREGNYEQYF.

The chain couples TRBV12-3 or TRBV12-4 to TRBJ2-3; without DNA, the TCRdb call of TRBD2 cannot be checked. The CDR3 contains 14 residues. The CDR3 is CASSFGGSPDTQYF.

The chain links TRBV5-1 to TRBJ2-1. The length of the CDR3 is 13 residues. Germline V CDR1 and CDR2: SGHRS, YFSETQ. The CDR3 region is CASSLGAYNEQFF.

J is TRBJ2-3 and V is TRBV20-1; absent DNA, TCRdb's TRBD2 call cannot be checked. Looked up from germline, CDR1 is DFQATT and CDR2 is SNEGSKA (reference sequence). CDR3 size: 15 residues. The CDR3 region is CSAGTSGQTYVTQYF.

This chain joins TRBV27 and TRBJ2-7; TCRdb names TRBD2, which stays unverified in the absence of DNA. CDR1 and CDR2 (germline): MNHEY, SMNVEV (reference sequence). The CDR3 has 16 residues. The CDR3 protein is CASSERSGYVPYEQYF.

The chain has TRBV20-1 and TRBJ1-2. Germline assignment: CDR1 DFQATT and CDR2 SNEGSKA (reference sequence). The CDR3 has 12 residues. CDR3 sequence reads: CSASARLYGYTF.

The chain recombines TRBV9 with TRBJ2-7; TCRdb designates TRBD1, a call that cannot be tested without DNA. The CDR3 consists of 15 residues. Germline V lookup: CDR1 SGDLS, CDR2 YYNGEE. CDR3: CASSVTPGQIYEQYF.

The V call is TRBV6-5, the J call TRBJ1-2; as DNA is missing, the TRBD1 call by TCRdb cannot be tested. The CDR3 runs to 12 residues. The germline V gene has CDR1 MNHEY and CDR2 SVGAGI. CDR3 protein: CASSRGPYGYTF.

J is TRBJ2-7 and V is TRBV7-2; the D call of TRBD1 rests on TCRdb alone, since no DNA is present to check it. The germline gives CDR1 SGHTA, CDR2 FQGNSA. The CDR3 sequence is 13 residues long. CDR3: CASSSRDRGEQYF. The entire variable domain, with the rest obtained from reference TRBV7-2 and TRBJ2-7, is as follows: GAGVSQSPSNKVTEKGKDVELRCDPISGHTALYWYRQSLGQGLEFLIYFQGNSAPDKSGLPSDRFSAERTGGSVSTLTIQRTQQEDSAVYLCASSSRDRGEQYFGPGTRLTVT.

The CDR3 is CASSLVSASGTFRNTGELFF. This chain links TRBV11-1 with TRBJ2-2; TCRdb reports TRBD2, a call that lacks DNA to check it against. This CDR3 contains 20 residues. Germline V CDR1 and CDR2: SGHAT, FQDESV (reference sequence).

V gene TRBV5-1 combines with J gene TRBJ2-1; the D call of TRBD1 rests on TCRdb alone, since no DNA is present to check it. CDR3 length equals 15 residues. The germline V gene encodes CDR1 SGHRS and CDR2 YFSETQ. The CDR3: CASSSQEGRPGEQFF.

The chain combines TRBV29-1 with TRBJ1-4; TCRdb outputs TRBD1, but without DNA this stays unchecked. The germline CDR1 and CDR2 sequences are SQVTM and ANQGSEA. The CDR3 sequence is 14 residues long. CDR3 protein: CSVLVGTGIGKLFF.

The V gene is TRBV27, the J gene TRBJ2-1; the D gene TCRdb calls, TRBD1, cannot be checked with no DNA. CDR3 size: 15 residues. Per germline, CDR1 MNHEY and CDR2 SMNVEV (reference sequence). The CDR3 region is CASSSDRVFYNEQFF.

The chain couples TRBV5-1 to TRBJ2-3; the TCRdb call, TRBD1, lacks DNA for checking. CDR1 and CDR2 from the germline V gene are SGHRS and YFSETQ. The CDR3 runs to 15 residues. The CDR3: CASSDRGVITDTQYF.

The rearrangement uses TRBV3-1 and TRBJ2-1. The CDR3 has 14 amino acids. Germline V CDR1 and CDR2: LGHDT, YNNKEL (reference sequence). This CDR3 reads CASSQRRFYNEQFF.

The CDR3 reads CASSQDRSVNEQFF. V gene TRBV4-3 combines with J gene TRBJ2-1. The CDR3 covers 14 residues. Germline V lookup: CDR1 LGHNA, CDR2 YSLEER.

The V gene is TRBV5-1, the J gene TRBJ2-7; the D call from TCRdb, TRBD1, cannot be confirmed without DNA. CDR3 length: 16 amino acids. Germline V gene sequence: CDR1 SGHRS, CDR2 YFSETQ. The CDR3 protein is CASSLVGRERAYEQYF.

The chain joins TRBV6-1 to TRBJ2-3; the D call of TRBD1 rests on TCRdb alone, since no DNA is present to check it. The CDR3 is made up of 14 amino acids. CDR1 and CDR2 from the germline V gene are MNHNS and SASEGT. This CDR3 reads CASSPGTGPFKQYF.

The chain employs TRBV5-1 and TRBJ2-6; TCRdb designates TRBD1, a call that cannot be tested without DNA. The CDR3 is 15 amino acids. Germline V CDR1 and CDR2: SGHRS, YFSETQ. The CDR3: CASSLARDRANVLTF. Looking up the rest from reference TRBV5-1 and TRBJ2-6 gives the full variable domain: KAGVTQTPRYLIKTRGQQVTLSCSPISGHRSVSWYQQTPGQGLQFLFEYFSETQRNKGNFPGRFSGRQFSNSRSEMNVSTLELGDSALYLCASSLARDRANVLTFGAGSRLTVL.

The chain combines TRBV24-1 with TRBJ1-1; the D call from TCRdb, TRBD1, cannot be confirmed without DNA. Germline CDR1 KGHDR, CDR2 SFDVKD. The CDR3 sequence is 13 residues long. CDR3 protein: CATSAGAGTEAFF.

The chain carries TRBV7-7 and TRBJ1-1. This CDR3 is 13 amino acids long. The germline gives CDR1 SSHAT, CDR2 FNYEAQ (reference sequence). CDR3 residues: CASSFGEGTEAFF.

This rearrangement joins TRBV5-5 to TRBJ2-7; lacking DNA, the TRBD1 call made by TCRdb goes unchecked. Germline CDR1 reads SGHKS; CDR2 reads YYEKEE (reference sequence). The CDR3 extends over 12 amino acids. CDR3 sequence reads: CASSEQGYEQYF.